What follows is one TCR beta chain and its context. Its antigen is undetermined. The data are from a study of OX40 agonist ivuxolimab in advanced cancers. Across the study: The drug used for patients, ivuxolimab, was an agonistic anti-OX40 (CD134) antibody. Study-wide results and caveats: Dose levels from 0.1 to 3.0 mg/kg saw CD4+ and CD8+ blood T cells expand clonally by week 6.

Germline CDR1 is SGHKS and CDR2 is YYEKEE (reference sequence). The CDR3 consists of 14 residues. Trimming removed 1 base from V and 2 bases from J, with 9 bases in between. The table came from immunoSEQ multiplex PCR; TCRdb's copy has only in-frame clones and leaves some out. The data hold about 77,000 clones, with 85% observed a single time. The rearrangement uses TRBV5-5 and TRBJ2-5; tentatively, D is TRBD1 (6 bases). The source material was CD4+ or CD8+ T cells sorted from blood, sampled in a trial of the OX40 agonist ivuxolimab. The TCR comes from an adult with an advanced solid tumor such as melanoma, head and neck, liver or kidney cancer. CDR3 sequence: CASSLTGPQETQYF. In DNA, the CDR3 is TGTGCCAGCAGCTTGACAGGGCCTCAAGAGACCCAGTACTTC.